Each of the 20 T cell receptor beta chains below was sequenced from the same sample in a study of cytomegalovirus exposure and HLA in healthy donors (dated by TCRdb to about 2017). The library came from the immunoSEQ multiplex PCR assay. The multiplex PCR relied on a mix of 60 forward primers for TCR Vbeta segments and 13 reverse primers for TCR Jbeta segments. The immuneACCESS repertoire file appears here via TCRdb, limited to in-frame rearrangements. These files lack a portion of the clones; in checked studies, under half of the deficit traces to unresolved V genes, and the cause of the others is not known. This sample holds roughly 120,000 clones; 76% were observed only once. The leading ten clones occupy about 2% of the sample. Sequenced material: PBMCs. The receptors derive from a man aged 50 or older in good health and CMV-seronegative.

J is TRBJ2-5 and V is TRBV5-4; D not certain. V was pared by 4 bases and J by 1 base, with 17 bases between. The CDR3 has 16 amino acids. Germline V lookup: CDR1 SGHNT, CDR2 YYREEE (reference sequence). CDR3 sequence: CASSPQPETTQETQYF. CDR3 in DNA: TGTGCCAGCAGCCCCCAACCGGAGACCACCCAAGAGACCCAGTACTTC.

The rearrangement uses TRBV9 and TRBJ2-1; D is unresolved. Germline lookup yields CDR1 SGDLS and CDR2 YYNGEE. The CDR3 sequence is 14 residues long. Trimming cost V 3 bases and J 3 bases, with 10 bases left between them. CDR3 protein: CASSASPGYNEQFF. CDR3 bases: TGTGCCAGCAGCGCCTCCCCAGGCTACAATGAGCAGTTCTTC.

The chain joins TRBV11-2 to TRBJ2-2; no clear D gene. CDR1 and CDR2 from the germline V gene are SGHAT and FQNNGV. The CDR3 is made up of 14 amino acids. V lost 3 bases and J lost 8, with 13 bases in between. CDR3 region: CASSFSAAQGELFF. The DNA of the CDR3 is TGTGCCAGCAGCTTTTCGGCGGCGCAAGGGGAGCTGTTTTTT.

The rearrangement links TRBV11-3 to TRBJ2-2; tentative D call: TRBD2 (6 bases). From germline, CDR1 is SGHNT and CDR2 YENEEA. This CDR3 region has 17 residues. With 4 bases removed from V and 4 bases from J, the gap between germline ends came to 19 bases. This CDR3 is CASSSRGSDWGTGELFF. The CDR3 bases are TGTGCCAGCAGCTCGCGGGGCTCAGATTGGGGCACCGGGGAGCTGTTTTTT.

The chain has TRBV18 and TRBJ2-3, with D perhaps TRBD1 (5 bases). The CDR3 is made up of 15 amino acids. The germline V and J ends were trimmed by 0 bases and 10 bases, with 17 bases remaining between them. In germline, CDR1 is KGHSH, CDR2 LQKENI. CDR3 DNA sequence: TGTGCCAGCTCACCACCGAGTGGAGACAGTTCCCCGCAGTATTTT. Protein sequence: CASSPPSGDSSPQYF.

The CDR3 DNA sequence: TGTGCCAGCAGCTTAGTAGGGGGCTCCTACGAGCAGTACTTC. This gives the protein CASSLVGGSYEQYF. The J gene is TRBJ2-7, the V gene TRBV7-9, with D possibly TRBD1 on 6 matching bases. CDR1 and CDR2 from the germline V gene are SEHNR and FQNEAQ (reference sequence). V was shortened by 1 base and J by 0 bases, with 7 bases between the two germline ends. This CDR3 contains 14 residues.

V and J are TRBV28 and TRBJ1-5; the D is unclear. The CDR3 totals 12 residues. Trimming cost V 1 base and J 9 bases, with 7 bases left between them. The germline CDR1 and CDR2 sequences are MDHEN and SYDVKM. The CDR3 region is CASSLLGSPQHF. CDR3 nucleotide sequence: TGTGCCAGCAGTTTATTGGGCTCGCCCCAGCATTTT. The full variable domain, its missing parts supplied by reference TRBV28 and TRBJ1-5, is DVKVTQSSRYLVKRTGEKVFLECVQDMDHENMFWYRQDPGLGLRLIYFSYDVKMKEKGDIPEGYSVSREKKERFSLILESASTNQTSMYLCASSLLGSPQHFGDGTRLSIL.

This clone appeared a few times. V and J are TRBV6-5 and TRBJ2-6; weak D call: TRBD1 (6 bases). V was clipped by 6 bases and J by 2 bases, with 11 bases between them. The length of the CDR3 is 15 residues. The germline V gene encodes CDR1 MNHEY and CDR2 SVGAGI. The CDR3 protein is CASSHRVAGANVLTF. The CDR3 DNA reads TGTGCCAGCAGCCACAGGGTCGCTGGGGCCAACGTCCTGACTTTC.

This clone was recorded a few times. As DNA, the CDR3 is TGTGCCAGCAGCCAACTGAAGGGGCCCGGGGAGACCCAGTACTTC. Its translation is CASSQLKGPGETQYF. The chain joins TRBV4-2 to TRBJ2-5, with D perhaps matching TRBD1 (5 bases). Trimming removed 2 bases at V and 5 bases at J, with 15 bases between. This CDR3 region has 15 residues. Germline CDR1 reads LGHNA; CDR2 reads YNFKEQ.

The chain employs TRBV29-1 and TRBJ1-2; D not certain. This CDR3 contains 16 residues. CDR1 SQVTM and CDR2 ANQGSEA come from the germline V gene. V dropped 5 bases and J dropped 3 bases, with 22 bases sitting between them. CDR3 sequence: CSVSPTATREDYGYTF. The CDR3 DNA sequence: TGCAGCGTTTCTCCCACGGCCACGAGGGAGGACTATGGCTACACCTTC.

The chain carries TRBV7-9 and TRBJ1-2, with a weak D call TRBD1 (5 bases). This CDR3 is 12 amino acids long. The germline V gene has CDR1 SEHNR and CDR2 FQNEAQ (reference sequence). Trimming took 6 bases from V and 8 from J, leaving 13 bases between them. The CDR3 coding sequence is TGTGCCAGCAGTCGGGGGGTGGACGGCTACACCTTC. Its translation: CASSRGVDGYTF.

V usage is TRBV2 and J usage is TRBJ1-1; TRBD1 aligns across 9 bases. CDR3 size: 14 residues. V lost 4 bases and J lost 6; bases outside the gene matches: 6. CDR1 and CDR2 from the germline V gene are SNHLY and FYNNEI. The CDR3 is CASSGGQGVSEAFF. The CDR3 bases are TGTGCCAGCAGTGGGGGACAGGGCGTATCTGAAGCTTTCTTT.

The V and J genes are TRBV27 and TRBJ1-2, with 12 bases that match TRBD1. CDR3 length: 15 amino acids. Germline loops: CDR1 MNHEY, CDR2 SMNVEV (reference sequence). Unmatched junction bases numbered 6, after V lost 3 bases and J lost 7 bases. The DNA of the CDR3 is TGTGCCAGCAGTTTCCGACCGGGACAGGGGGCTGGCTACACCTTC. Translating it yields CASSFRPGQGAGYTF.

The chain is built from TRBV6-5 and TRBJ1-2; the D gene is possibly TRBD1 (6 bases). V lost 5 bases and J 4 bases, leaving 14 bases between the germline ends. Germline CDR1 MNHEY, CDR2 SVGAGI. The CDR3 runs 14 residues. CDR3 DNA: TGTGCCAGCAGTCAAACGTTACAGGGCTATGGCTACACCTTC. Translated, it gives CASSQTLQGYGYTF.

This clone appeared a few times. The chain uses TRBV5-1 and TRBJ1-3; no reliable D call. Germline lookup yields CDR1 SGHRS and CDR2 YFSETQ. The CDR3 length is 15 residues. Deletions cut 1 base from V and 0 bases from J, with 8 bases between. The DNA of the CDR3 is TGCGCCAGCAGCTTGTCGGAGAGCTCTGGAAACACCATATATTTT. This gives the protein CASSLSESSGNTIYF.

The chain combines TRBV12-5 with TRBJ2-1; a weak D match, TRBD2 (7 bases). The CDR3 is 17 amino acids. CDR1 and CDR2 (germline): LGHNT, FRNRAP. The V and J ends lost 4 bases and 0 bases respectively, with 16 bases between them. The CDR3: CASGSGEGGLSYNEQFF. The CDR3, as DNA: TGTGCTAGTGGTTCGGGGGAGGGGGGCCTCTCCTACAATGAGCAGTTCTTC.

This clone showed up just a few times. This chain links TRBV28 with TRBJ1-1; unclear D gene. The CDR3 length is 12 residues. Germline V CDR1 and CDR2: MDHEN, SYDVKM. Between the trimmed V and J ends, which lost 5 bases and 2 bases, there was a span of 6 bases. The DNA of the CDR3 is TGTGCCAGCAGTCCCTTTAACACTGAAGCTTTCTTT. Protein: CASSPFNTEAFF.

The chain recombines TRBV5-1 with TRBJ2-3; 10 nucleotides line up with TRBD2. Looked up from germline, CDR1 is SGHRS and CDR2 is YFSETQ. The V and J ends lost 0 bases and 5 bases, in that order; junction bases with no gene match: 9. The CDR3 runs 17 residues. The DNA for the CDR3 is TGCGCCAGCAGCTTGGCTGGTAGCGGGGGGACGGGAGATACGCAGTATTTT. This sequence encodes CASSLAGSGGTGDTQYF.

The V call is TRBV11-2, the J call TRBJ1-1, with D hard to call. The CDR3 is 12 residues long. Deletions cut 5 bases from V and 7 bases from J, with 11 bases between. The germline gives CDR1 SGHAT, CDR2 FQNNGV. CDR3 residues: CASSKGAGEAFF. CDR3 in DNA: TGTGCCAGCAGCAAGGGAGCGGGTGAAGCTTTCTTT.

This clone was found once. The genes are TRBV25-1 and TRBJ1-2; 7 bases are shared with TRBD1. The CDR3 is 14 residues long. Germline trimming cut 3 bases from V and 2 bases from J; bases unmatched to any gene: 3. CDR1 MGHDK and CDR2 SYGVNS come from the germline V gene. In DNA, the CDR3 is TGTGCCAGCAGTGATAGGACAGGCAACTATGGCTACACCTTC. It codes for CASSDRTGNYGYTF.